This T cell receptor beta chain was identified in a study of vaccination and CD4 T cells after COVID-19. Study-level background: Diagnosis preceded the drawing of post-COVID samples by a median approximately 100 days (range 35 to 161). General observations from the study: Convalescent patients had a median roughly 87% of post-vaccine SARS-CoV-2-reactive clones that were detected only after vaccination, not before it.

V was trimmed by 5 bases and J by 2 bases, leaving 19 bases between them. Germline V gene sequence: CDR1 MNHEY, CDR2 SMNVEV (reference sequence). The CDR3 loop spans 17 amino acids. The table lists this clonotype with a few counts. Its antigen is as yet unknown. Positivity by PCR occurred from March to December 2020, a period that predated US Alpha, Beta and Delta variants. TCRdb re-called the PCR reads through MiXCR, storing one row per CDR3 protein. There are about 20,000 distinct CDR3 sequences in the sample; 62% occur only once, and 1% lies in the top ten. The sequence derives from a human donor who had recovered from COVID-19. The chain recombines TRBV27 with TRBJ1-5, with D perhaps TRBD1 (5 bases). Sample: CD4+ T cells from blood, taken before SARS-CoV-2 vaccination. CDR3 sequence reads: CASSTSSASRGNQPQHF. CDR3 DNA: TGTGCCAGCAGTACCTCCTCCGCTAGCAGGGGCAATCAGCCCCAGCATTTT.